This record covers a single TCR beta chain. The target antigen is unknown. CDR1 MDHEN and CDR2 SYDVKM come from the germline V gene. The CDR3 sequence is 12 residues long. The V end was cut by 6 bases, the J end by 8 bases, with 13 bases between. With 60 Vbeta and 13 Jbeta primers, the PCR was carried out. Per the study methods: Later reanalysis found 75 million to 100 million unique TCR beta chains, 10 million to 14 million of them shared. TCRdb's table, derived via immunoSEQ multiplex PCR, lists solely in-frame clones and lacks some. V, J and clone size were drawn from that table, and D and trimming were deduced from the DNA. This sample has about 120,000 clones, with around 79% found just once. These data are taken from a study of cytomegalovirus exposure and HLA in healthy donors. Whole-study findings and limits: There were some V segments, including TRBV6-2 and TRBV6-3, excluded as indistinguishable. A later analysis linked a missense variant in DCLRE1C to the trimming of TCR beta V and J genes.

Sequenced input: PBMCs. The source of this sequence is a woman between 25 and 40 years old in good health and CMV-seropositive. The chain links TRBV28 to TRBJ1-2; D may be TRBD1 (5 bases). In nucleotides, the CDR3 is TGTGCCAGCAGCTGGGGAGGGGTCGGCTACACCTTC. This sequence encodes CASSWGGVGYTF.